The present TCR beta chain was sequenced within a study of T cells in Graves' hyperthyroidism and ophthalmopathy. Study-level points and caveats: Most thyroid clonotypes expanded above 0.001 were also detected in blood. Before onset, by a median of about six months, the model predicted ophthalmopathy.

Amplification of TCR beta CDR3 regions used RNA as the template. A first-round RT-PCR of the TCR CDR3 used the HTBI primer set. One entry per CDR3 protein results from TCRdb running MiXCR on the multiplex PCR reads. Found here are about 480,000 distinct CDR3 sequences, approximately 25% of them singletons; the top ten hold roughly 12%. This clonotype appeared many times. What it recognizes is unknown. Trimming took off 0 bases at V and 5 bases at J, with 11 bases between the two ends. The germline V gene encodes CDR1 SGHRS and CDR2 YFSETQ. This CDR3 is built from 14 residues. Clinical symptoms, serum thyroxine, TRAb, thyroid ultrasound and orbital computed tomography established diagnosis.

The chain couples TRBV5-1 to TRBJ1-2; possible D gene TRBD1, 6 bases. This clonotype was sampled from a woman aged 25-40 years with Graves' ophthalmopathy. The material sequenced was blood. CDR3 bases: TGCGCCAGCAGCTTGGAGGGACACGCATATGGCTACACCTTC. It specifies CASSLEGHAYGYTF.